The rows below give T cell receptor beta chains drawn from one sample of a study of T cell clones after liver transplantation. Data came from immunoSEQ multiplex PCR; TCRdb stores just in-frame clones and leaves some out. The sample includes approximately 6,400 clones, 80% of them seen just once. The sample consisted of CD8+ T cells from blood, taken around 42 months after liver transplant. The receptors derive from a human patient who received a liver transplant. The graft donor may account for some of the T cells. Each CDR3 is given with its conserved first and last residue. The order of the fields is V gene, J gene, D gene, CDR3 length, clone size, CDR3 protein, CDR3 DNA. The D gene is left open where the match is weak. For some rows the clone size is stated as once, few or many, or as a class when expanded; others skip it.

V gene: TRBV7-2
J gene: TRBJ2-1
D gene: -
CDR3 length: 11
clone size: -
CDR3 protein: CASSFSGEQFF
CDR3 DNA: TGTGCCAGCAGCTTCAGCGGTGAGCAGTTCTTC

V gene: TRBV28
J gene: TRBJ2-6
D gene: TRBD1
CDR3 length: 16
clone size: once
CDR3 protein: CASSLQGASGANVLTF
CDR3 DNA: TGTGCCAGCAGTCTACAGGGGGCCTCTGGGGCCAACGTCCTGACTTTC

V gene: TRBV28
J gene: TRBJ1-3
D gene: -
CDR3 length: 14
clone size: few
CDR3 protein: CASSLSGSGNTIYF
CDR3 DNA: TGTGCCAGCAGTTTATCAGGGTCTGGAAACACCATATATTTT

V gene: TRBV19
J gene: TRBJ1-1
D gene: TRBD1
CDR3 length: 16
clone size: -
CDR3 protein: CASSIRTGGLNTEAFF
CDR3 DNA: TGTGCCAGTAGTATCCGGACAGGGGGCCTGAACACTGAAGCTTTCTTT

V gene: TRBV19
J gene: TRBJ2-1
D gene: -
CDR3 length: 13
clone size: once
CDR3 protein: CASSMASYNEQFF
CDR3 DNA: TGTGCCAGTAGTATGGCCTCCTACAATGAGCAGTTCTTC

V gene: TRBV4-3
J gene: TRBJ2-2
D gene: TRBD1
CDR3 length: 17
clone size: -
CDR3 protein: CASSQSGGQGNTGELFF
CDR3 DNA: TGCGCCAGCAGCCAATCAGGGGGACAGGGAAACACCGGGGAGCTGTTTTTT

V gene: TRBV9
J gene: TRBJ2-3
D gene: -
CDR3 length: 15
clone size: -
CDR3 protein: CASSPGPGATDTQYF
CDR3 DNA: TGTGCCAGCAGCCCCGGACCGGGGGCGACAGATACGCAGTATTTT

V gene: TRBV6-1
J gene: TRBJ2-3
D gene: TRBD1
CDR3 length: 15
clone size: -
CDR3 protein: CASTNWDSSTDTQYF
CDR3 DNA: TGTGCCAGTACTAATTGGGACAGCAGCACAGATACGCAGTATTTT

V gene: TRBV15
J gene: TRBJ1-2
D gene: -
CDR3 length: 14
clone size: few
CDR3 protein: CATSRDRGRGGYTF
CDR3 DNA: TGTGCCACCAGCAGAGATCGGGGTCGGGGTGGCTACACCTTC

V gene: TRBV19
J gene: TRBJ2-7
D gene: -
CDR3 length: 13
clone size: -
CDR3 protein: CASIGDTGYEQYF
CDR3 DNA: TGTGCCAGTATTGGGGACACGGGCTACGAGCAGTACTTC

V gene: TRBV4-1
J gene: TRBJ2-1
D gene: -
CDR3 length: 12
clone size: -
CDR3 protein: CASSLGHNEQFF
CDR3 DNA: TGCGCCAGCAGCCTGGGTCACAATGAGCAGTTCTTC

V gene: TRBV9
J gene: TRBJ2-1
D gene: -
CDR3 length: 11
clone size: -
CDR3 protein: CASSASNEQFF
CDR3 DNA: TGTGCCAGCAGCGCCTCAAATGAGCAGTTCTTC

V gene: TRBV6-5
J gene: TRBJ2-1
D gene: TRBD1
CDR3 length: 14
clone size: -
CDR3 protein: CASSSGQPNNEQFF
CDR3 DNA: TGTGCCAGCAGTTCGGGACAGCCGAACAATGAGCAGTTCTTC

V gene: TRBV19
J gene: TRBJ2-7
D gene: -
CDR3 length: 13
clone size: -
CDR3 protein: CASRDTLSYEQHF
CDR3 DNA: TGTGCCAGCCGGGACACCCTATCCTACGAGCAGCACTTC

V gene: TRBV7-9
J gene: TRBJ1-1
D gene: -
CDR3 length: 15
clone size: -
CDR3 protein: CASSLEIKWGTEAFF
CDR3 DNA: TGTGCCAGCAGCTTAGAAATTAAGTGGGGCACTGAAGCTTTCTTT

V gene: TRBV7-6
J gene: TRBJ1-4
D gene: -
CDR3 length: 12
clone size: -
CDR3 protein: CASSSVQEKLFF
CDR3 DNA: TGTGCCAGCAGCTCTGTACAGGAAAAACTGTTTTTT

V gene: TRBV13
J gene: TRBJ2-7
D gene: TRBD2
CDR3 length: 16
clone size: few
CDR3 protein: CASSLGGTSGSYEQYF
CDR3 DNA: TGTGCCAGCAGCTTAGGCGGGACTAGCGGCTCCTACGAGCAGTACTTC

V gene: TRBV9
J gene: TRBJ2-1
D gene: -
CDR3 length: 15
clone size: -
CDR3 protein: CASSPLSGTYNEQFF
CDR3 DNA: TGTGCCAGCAGCCCCTTGAGCGGCACTTACAATGAGCAGTTCTTC

V gene: TRBV7-9
J gene: TRBJ1-4
D gene: -
CDR3 length: 12
clone size: -
CDR3 protein: CASSPRNEKLFF
CDR3 DNA: TGTGCCAGCAGCCCCAGAAATGAAAAACTGTTTTTT

V gene: TRBV4-1
J gene: TRBJ2-7
D gene: -
CDR3 length: 15
clone size: few
CDR3 protein: CASSQVMIGAYEQYF
CDR3 DNA: TGCGCCAGCAGCCAGGTAATGATAGGGGCCTACGAGCAGTACTTC

V gene: TRBV7-6
J gene: TRBJ1-5
D gene: -
CDR3 length: 13
clone size: -
CDR3 protein: CASSRSGNQPQHF
CDR3 DNA: TGTGCCAGCAGCCGATCCGGCAATCAGCCCCAGCATTTT

V gene: TRBV6-1
J gene: TRBJ2-3
D gene: TRBD2
CDR3 length: 14
clone size: -
CDR3 protein: CAIKSGEATDTQYF
CDR3 DNA: TGTGCCATCAAAAGCGGGGAGGCCACAGATACGCAGTATTTT

V gene: TRBV6-5
J gene: TRBJ2-7
D gene: -
CDR3 length: 14
clone size: -
CDR3 protein: CASFGLNAPYEQYF
CDR3 DNA: TGTGCCAGCTTCGGCCTAAATGCCCCCTACGAGCAGTACTTC

V gene: TRBV7-9
J gene: TRBJ1-2
D gene: -
CDR3 length: 13
clone size: -
CDR3 protein: CASSLGGRNGYTF
CDR3 DNA: TGTGCCAGCAGCTTAGGTGGACGTAATGGCTACACCTTC

V gene: TRBV11-2
J gene: TRBJ1-4
D gene: -
CDR3 length: 16
clone size: -
CDR3 protein: CASSRRGVAANEKLFF
CDR3 DNA: TGTGCCAGCAGCCGGCGGGGGGTCGCGGCTAATGAAAAACTGTTTTTT

V gene: TRBV6-5
J gene: TRBJ2-3
D gene: -
CDR3 length: 15
clone size: -
CDR3 protein: CASSYSRGRADTQYF
CDR3 DNA: TGTGCCAGCAGTTACTCGAGGGGTAGGGCAGATACGCAGTATTTT

V gene: TRBV7-8
J gene: TRBJ1-1
D gene: -
CDR3 length: 15
clone size: few
CDR3 protein: CASSLASAGNTEAFF
CDR3 DNA: TGTGCCAGCAGCTTAGCGTCGGCAGGGAACACTGAAGCTTTCTTT

V gene: TRBV7-9
J gene: TRBJ2-1
D gene: -
CDR3 length: 16
clone size: few
CDR3 protein: CASSLLGGEVANEQFF
CDR3 DNA: TGTGCCAGCAGCTTATTAGGCGGCGAGGTGGCCAATGAGCAGTTCTTC

V gene: TRBV13
J gene: TRBJ1-2
D gene: -
CDR3 length: 14
clone size: -
CDR3 protein: CASSEEGWLDGYTF
CDR3 DNA: TGTGCCAGCAGTGAGGAGGGATGGCTCGATGGCTACACCTTC

V gene: TRBV9
J gene: TRBJ2-2
D gene: -
CDR3 length: 14
clone size: -
CDR3 protein: CASSVGLTTGELFF
CDR3 DNA: TGTGCCAGCAGCGTAGGACTTACCACCGGGGAGCTGTTTTTT

V gene: TRBV27
J gene: TRBJ1-1
D gene: -
CDR3 length: 14
clone size: -
CDR3 protein: CASSLTPVNTEAFF
CDR3 DNA: TGTGCCAGCAGTTTGACACCGGTGAACACTGAAGCTTTCTTT

V gene: TRBV6-4
J gene: TRBJ2-2
D gene: -
CDR3 length: 13
clone size: -
CDR3 protein: CASSQTKLGELFF
CDR3 DNA: TGTGCCAGCAGCCAGACGAAGCTGGGGGAGCTGTTTTTT

V gene: TRBV6-4
J gene: TRBJ2-2
D gene: TRBD2
CDR3 length: 15
clone size: -
CDR3 protein: CASSPLADYTGELFF
CDR3 DNA: TGTGCCAGCAGCCCACTAGCGGACTACACCGGGGAGCTGTTTTTT

V gene: TRBV7-6
J gene: TRBJ2-1
D gene: TRBD2
CDR3 length: 15
clone size: once
CDR3 protein: CASSAVAGSYNEQFF
CDR3 DNA: TGTGCCAGCAGCGCCGTAGCGGGCTCCTACAATGAGCAGTTCTTC

V gene: TRBV5-1
J gene: TRBJ2-7
D gene: -
CDR3 length: 14
clone size: -
CDR3 protein: CASSLETDTYEQYF
CDR3 DNA: TGCGCCAGCAGCTTGGAGACAGATACCTACGAGCAGTACTTC

V gene: TRBV19
J gene: TRBJ2-2
D gene: -
CDR3 length: 14
clone size: -
CDR3 protein: CASSRWARAGELFF
CDR3 DNA: TGTGCCAGTAGTAGGTGGGCGCGCGCCGGGGAGCTGTTTTTT

V gene: TRBV28
J gene: TRBJ2-7
D gene: TRBD2
CDR3 length: 15
clone size: -
CDR3 protein: CASSSGLAISYEQYF
CDR3 DNA: TGTGCCAGCAGTTCGGGACTAGCGATATCCTACGAGCAGTACTTC

V gene: TRBV11-2
J gene: TRBJ2-7
D gene: -
CDR3 length: 17
clone size: -
CDR3 protein: CASSLEAVGASVGEQYF
CDR3 DNA: TGTGCCAGCAGCTTAGAGGCGGTTGGGGCCAGCGTGGGCGAGCAGTACTTC

V gene: TRBV18
J gene: TRBJ2-7
D gene: -
CDR3 length: 13
clone size: -
CDR3 protein: CASSNTESYEQYF
CDR3 DNA: TGTGCCAGCTCAAACACAGAGTCCTACGAGCAGTACTTC

V gene: TRBV7-9
J gene: TRBJ2-5
D gene: TRBD1
CDR3 length: 16
clone size: -
CDR3 protein: CASSPHPGQGEETQYF
CDR3 DNA: TGTGCCAGCAGCCCTCACCCCGGACAGGGCGAAGAGACCCAGTACTTC

V gene: TRBV7-9
J gene: TRBJ1-1
D gene: -
CDR3 length: 14
clone size: once
CDR3 protein: CASQASTLDTEAFF
CDR3 DNA: TGTGCCAGCCAAGCATCCACCCTGGACACTGAAGCTTTCTTT

V gene: TRBV27
J gene: TRBJ2-3
D gene: -
CDR3 length: 14
clone size: -
CDR3 protein: CASSPPSSTDTQYF
CDR3 DNA: TGTGCCAGCAGTCCACCCTCTAGCACAGATACGCAGTATTTT

V gene: TRBV6-6
J gene: TRBJ2-3
D gene: -
CDR3 length: 14
clone size: -
CDR3 protein: CASSSQVRTDTQYF
CDR3 DNA: TGTGCCAGCAGTTCGCAGGTCCGCACAGATACGCAGTATTTT

V gene: TRBV5-6
J gene: TRBJ1-1
D gene: -
CDR3 length: 15
clone size: -
CDR3 protein: CASSLALVGVTEAFF
CDR3 DNA: TGTGCCAGCAGCTTAGCCCTAGTAGGAGTAACTGAAGCTTTCTTT

V gene: TRBV7-8
J gene: TRBJ1-1
D gene: -
CDR3 length: 15
clone size: -
CDR3 protein: CASSPSVEGRAEAFF
CDR3 DNA: TGTGCCAGCAGCCCCTCCGTGGAGGGGAGAGCTGAAGCTTTCTTT

V gene: TRBV27
J gene: TRBJ2-1
D gene: -
CDR3 length: 13
clone size: once
CDR3 protein: CASSLGLFNEQFF
CDR3 DNA: TGTGCCAGCAGTTTAGGTCTGTTTAATGAGCAGTTCTTC

V gene: TRBV7-9
J gene: TRBJ1-1
D gene: -
CDR3 length: 14
clone size: -
CDR3 protein: CASSLELGRTEAFF
CDR3 DNA: TGTGCCAGCAGCTTGGAGCTTGGGCGCACTGAAGCTTTCTTT

V gene: TRBV28
J gene: TRBJ2-7
D gene: TRBD1
CDR3 length: 15
clone size: -
CDR3 protein: CASSFPGTGPLWQYF
CDR3 DNA: TGTGCCAGCAGTTTTCCCGGGACAGGGCCCCTATGGCAGTACTTC

V gene: TRBV5-8
J gene: TRBJ2-2
D gene: -
CDR3 length: 16
clone size: -
CDR3 protein: CASSGTRGLNTGELFF
CDR3 DNA: TGTGCCAGCAGCGGCACCAGGGGCTTGAACACCGGGGAGCTGTTTTTT

V gene: TRBV11-1
J gene: TRBJ1-2
D gene: -
CDR3 length: 13
clone size: few
CDR3 protein: CASSPRGDYGYTF
CDR3 DNA: TGTGCCAGCAGCCCACGGGGAGACTATGGCTACACCTTC

V gene: TRBV7-3
J gene: TRBJ1-5
D gene: -
CDR3 length: 15
clone size: few
CDR3 protein: CASSPTKAGNQPQHF
CDR3 DNA: TGTGCCAGCAGCCCTACCAAAGCTGGGAATCAGCCCCAGCATTTT

V gene: TRBV4-3
J gene: TRBJ2-1
D gene: -
CDR3 length: 13
clone size: -
CDR3 protein: CASSQDWFNEQFF
CDR3 DNA: TGCGCCAGCAGCCAAGATTGGTTTAATGAGCAGTTCTTC

V gene: TRBV7-5
J gene: TRBJ2-1
D gene: -
CDR3 length: 14
clone size: -
CDR3 protein: CASSARYSNNEQFF
CDR3 DNA: TGTGCCAGCAGCGCGCGGTACAGTAACAATGAGCAGTTCTTC

V gene: TRBV29-1
J gene: TRBJ2-7
D gene: -
CDR3 length: 12
clone size: -
CDR3 protein: CSVGDATYEQYF
CDR3 DNA: TGCAGCGTAGGGGACGCGACCTACGAGCAGTACTTC

V gene: TRBV19
J gene: TRBJ1-2
D gene: -
CDR3 length: 14
clone size: -
CDR3 protein: CASSSRTDEYGYTF
CDR3 DNA: TGTGCCAGTAGTAGCAGGACAGACGAGTATGGCTACACCTTC

V gene: TRBV28
J gene: TRBJ2-3
D gene: -
CDR3 length: 14
clone size: large
CDR3 protein: CASISTGLTDTQYF
CDR3 DNA: TGTGCCAGCATCTCTACCGGGCTCACAGATACGCAGTATTTT

V gene: TRBV27
J gene: TRBJ2-7
D gene: -
CDR3 length: 14
clone size: -
CDR3 protein: CASSLSKGPYEQYF
CDR3 DNA: TGTGCCAGCAGTTTATCGAAGGGTCCCTACGAGCAGTACTTC

V gene: TRBV6-1
J gene: TRBJ2-7
D gene: -
CDR3 length: 13
clone size: -
CDR3 protein: CASSAGSSYEQYF
CDR3 DNA: TGTGCCAGCTCGGCAGGGAGCTCCTACGAGCAGTACTTC

V gene: TRBV19
J gene: TRBJ2-7
D gene: -
CDR3 length: 13
clone size: -
CDR3 protein: CASSYTFTYEQYF
CDR3 DNA: TGTGCCAGTAGTTACACTTTTACCTACGAGCAGTACTTC

V gene: TRBV6-5
J gene: TRBJ2-5
D gene: TRBD2
CDR3 length: 14
clone size: -
CDR3 protein: CASSYSGGKETQYF
CDR3 DNA: TGTGCCAGCTCCTATAGCGGGGGGAAAGAGACCCAGTACTTC